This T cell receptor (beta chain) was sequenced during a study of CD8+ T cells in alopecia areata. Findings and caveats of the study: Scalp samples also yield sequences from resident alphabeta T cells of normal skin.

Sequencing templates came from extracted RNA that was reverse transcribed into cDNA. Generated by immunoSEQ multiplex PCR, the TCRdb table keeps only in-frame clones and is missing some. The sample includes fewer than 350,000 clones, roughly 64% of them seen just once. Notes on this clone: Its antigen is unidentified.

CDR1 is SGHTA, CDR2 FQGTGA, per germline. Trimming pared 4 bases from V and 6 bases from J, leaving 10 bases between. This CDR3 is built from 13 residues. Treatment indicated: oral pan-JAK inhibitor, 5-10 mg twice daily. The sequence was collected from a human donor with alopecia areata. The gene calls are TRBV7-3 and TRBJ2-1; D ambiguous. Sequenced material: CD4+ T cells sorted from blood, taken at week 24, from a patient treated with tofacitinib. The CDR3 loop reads CASSSDRRNEQFF. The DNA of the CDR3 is TGTGCCAGCAGCTCTGATCGGCGCAATGAGCAGTTCTTC.